Below, 7 T cell receptor beta chains from the same sample are listed, as sequenced in a study of cytomegalovirus exposure and HLA in healthy donors. The primer mix had 60 Vbeta and 13 Jbeta primers. The protocol was immunoSEQ multiplex PCR, while the TCRdb copy is restricted to in-frame clones and leaves out a portion. The sample includes about 120,000 clones, about three quarters of them seen just once. Source material: PBMCs. Receptors were obtained from a woman between 40 and 55 years old in good health and CMV-seropositive.

V gene TRBV7-2 combines with J gene TRBJ1-1; D gene unclear. With 1 base removed from V and 1 base from J, the gap between germline ends came to 10 bases. Per germline, CDR1 SGHTA and CDR2 FQGNSA. The CDR3 spans 15 residues. The CDR3: CASSLGGMGNTEAFF. The CDR3 DNA reads as TGTGCCAGCAGCTTAGGCGGGATGGGGAACACTGAAGCTTTCTTT.

This chain joins TRBV5-1 and TRBJ1-1; TRBD1 agrees at 12 bases. The CDR3 has 17 amino acids. The trim removed 4 bases at V and 4 bases at J, leaving 11 bases unmatched. Germline V CDR1 and CDR2: SGHRS, YFSETQ. CDR3 in amino acids: CASSPGTGGFVGTEAFF. CDR3 sequence (DNA): TGCGCCAGCAGCCCCGGGACAGGGGGCTTCGTTGGCACTGAAGCTTTCTTT.

This clone has just a few counts. Other DNA sequences of this sample code for an identical CDR3. The chain has TRBV5-6 and TRBJ2-7; 9 bases are shared with TRBD1. V shed 4 bases, J shed 2 bases, and the junction held 7 bases outside the gene matches. The CDR3 has 15 amino acids. From germline, CDR1 is SGHDT and CDR2 YYEEEE. CDR3 amino acids: CASSLTQGATYEQYF. CDR3 in DNA: TGTGCCAGCAGCCTAACACAGGGGGCCACCTACGAGCAGTACTTC.

The chain has TRBV5-1 and TRBJ2-7; 9 bases align to TRBD2. Germline assignment: CDR1 SGHRS and CDR2 YFSETQ. The V segment lost 2 bases and the J segment 5 bases; nucleotides outside the gene matches: 11. The CDR3 loop spans 16 amino acids. DNA of the CDR3: TGCGCCAGCAGCTTTACGCCGGGACTAGCATACAACGAGCAGTACTTC. This gives the protein CASSFTPGLAYNEQYF.

Of note for this clone: One junction end does not reproduce the germline sequence, and a read error may be involved. V gene TRBV10-1 combines with J gene TRBJ1-2; 7 bases map to TRBD1. Per germline, CDR1 WNHNN and CDR2 SYGVQD (reference sequence). The CDR3 totals 14 residues. CDR3 in amino acids: CASSESGTARSLVF. CDR3 DNA sequence: TGCGCCAGCAGTGAATCCGGGACAGCGAGGAGCCTGGTCTTC.

This clone turned up a few times. This chain joins TRBV27 and TRBJ2-6; D uncertain. V lost 0 bases and J lost 2, with 8 bases in between. From germline, CDR1 is MNHEY and CDR2 SMNVEV (reference sequence). The CDR3 contains 16 residues. The CDR3 spells CASSLSGYPGANVLTF. The CDR3, as DNA: TGTGCCAGCAGTTTATCCGGTTACCCTGGGGCCAACGTCCTGACTTTC.

A few counts support this clone. The chain has TRBV9 and TRBJ2-5; 9 bases match TRBD2. Germline CDR1 SGDLS, CDR2 YYNGEE. The ends lost 0 bases at V and 4 bases at J; junction bases unmatched: 4. The CDR3 is made up of 15 amino acids. The CDR3 spells CASSVGAGGPETQYF. CDR3 bases: TGTGCCAGCAGCGTAGGGGCGGGGGGGCCAGAGACCCAGTACTTC.